This T cell receptor (beta chain) was obtained from a study of T cell responses to AZD1222 COVID-19 vaccine. Comment on this clone: Its specificity is unknown.

Study-level results: Only a handful of people who got AZD1222 tested seropositive at baseline.

The assay was immunoSEQ multiplex PCR, and TCRdb's table has in-frame clones only and misses some. The data hold around 130,000 clones, with roughly 88% observed a single time. V was pared by 0 bases and J by 9 bases, with 5 bases of the junction left unmatched. The CDR3 covers 17 residues. Germline V gene lookup returns CDR1 SGHTA and CDR2 FQGTGA. This chain uses TRBV7-3 with TRBJ2-1; 16 bases are a match to TRBD2. Material: peripheral blood, obtained on day 0 of AZD1222 vaccination. This clonotype was sampled from an adult in good health. The CDR3 DNA reads TGTGCCAGCAGCTTAACGGGACTAGCGGGGGGGCGACCTGAGCAGTTCTTC. Translating gives CASSLTGLAGGRPEQFF.